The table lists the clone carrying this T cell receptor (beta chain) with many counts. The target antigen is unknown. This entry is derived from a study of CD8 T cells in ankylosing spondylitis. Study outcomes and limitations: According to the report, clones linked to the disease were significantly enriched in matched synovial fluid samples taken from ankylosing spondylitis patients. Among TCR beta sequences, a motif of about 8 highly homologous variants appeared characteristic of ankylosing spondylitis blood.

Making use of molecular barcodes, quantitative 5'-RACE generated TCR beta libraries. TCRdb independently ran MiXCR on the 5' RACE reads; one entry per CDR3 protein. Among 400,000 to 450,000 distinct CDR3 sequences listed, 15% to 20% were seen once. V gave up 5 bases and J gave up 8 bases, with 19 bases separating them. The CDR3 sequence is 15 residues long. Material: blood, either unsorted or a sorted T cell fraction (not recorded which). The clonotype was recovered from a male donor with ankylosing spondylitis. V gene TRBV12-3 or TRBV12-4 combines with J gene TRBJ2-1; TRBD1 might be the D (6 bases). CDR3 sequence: CASSISGVGMYEQFF. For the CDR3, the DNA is TGTGCCAGCAGTATATCAGGGGTAGGGATGTATGAGCAGTTCTTC.